The next 22 T cell receptor beta chains were all read from a single sample in a study of Graves' ophthalmopathy and Graves' hyperthyroidism. Beta-chain TCR CDR3 regions were amplified from RNA transcripts. HTBI primers were used in a first-round RT-PCR, which preceded a second-round multiplex PCR. TCRdb used MiXCR to reprocess the multiplex PCR reads, holding one entry per CDR3 protein. The sample contains around 470,000 distinct CDR3 sequences, over 13% of which appear only once. The sample taken for sequencing was blood. The receptors come from a woman aged 25-40 years with Graves' ophthalmopathy.

This clonotype was seen at least ten times. V is TRBV6-5 and J is TRBJ1-5; 8 positions agree with TRBD1. V shed 0 bases and J 4 bases; nucleotides not matched to a gene: 8. Germline CDR1 MNHEY, CDR2 SVGAGI. This CDR3 region has 17 residues. Here the CDR3 reads CASSYSDQGAGNQPQHF. The CDR3 DNA sequence: TGTGCCAGCAGTTACTCAGATCAGGGGGCGGGGAATCAGCCCCAGCATTTT.

This clonotype was counted a few times. The chain joins TRBV3-1 to TRBJ2-2; D gene unclear. This CDR3 is 13 amino acids long. V dropped 0 bases and J dropped 7 bases, with 6 bases sitting between them. CDR1 is LGHDT and CDR2 is YNNKEL in the germline V gene (reference sequence). The CDR3 reads CASSQEFGGELFF. The CDR3 DNA follows: TGTGCCAGCAGCCAAGAGTTCGGCGGGGAGCTGTTTTTT.

In its sample, this clonotype was seen many times. This chain connects TRBV28 to TRBJ1-2; unclear D gene. Germline CDR1 is MDHEN and CDR2 is SYDVKM. Trimming stripped 7 bases from V and 2 bases from J, with 17 bases between. The CDR3 totals 15 residues. DNA of the CDR3: TGTGCCAGCACCTCCCCCTCCTGGTGGAACTATGGCTACACCTTC. Its protein is CASTSPSWWNYGYTF.

This clonotype appeared a few times. The V call is TRBV5-5, the J call TRBJ1-1; D is unclear. This CDR3 region has 15 residues. CDR1 and CDR2 (germline): SGHKS, YYEKEE (reference sequence). Trimming removed 0 bases from V and 7 bases from J, with 16 bases in between. Here the CDR3 reads CASSLAAQSSGEAFF. The CDR3 coding sequence is TGTGCCAGCAGCTTGGCCGCGCAGAGCTCCGGTGAAGCTTTCTTT.

This clonotype was detected ten times or more. This CDR3 is CASSVGDSDEQYF. CDR3 nucleotides: TGTGCCAGCAGCGTAGGGGACTCGGACGAGCAGTACTTC. The genes are TRBV9 and TRBJ2-7, with D tentatively TRBD2 (6 bases). The CDR3 contains 13 residues. Trimming removed 0 bases at V and 5 bases at J, with 9 bases between. Germline assignment: CDR1 SGDLS and CDR2 YYNGEE.

This clonotype was recorded many times. The V gene is TRBV7-9, the J gene TRBJ1-2, with 7 bases that match TRBD1. The CDR3 has 16 residues. Germline CDR1 SEHNR, CDR2 FQNEAQ (reference sequence). With 4 bases clipped from V and 0 bases from J, the junction kept 8 bases outside the gene matches. Here the CDR3 reads CASSSSTGWTNYGYTF. CDR3 nucleotides: TGTGCCAGCAGCTCCTCGACAGGGTGGACTAACTATGGCTACACCTTC.

In this sample, this clonotype turned up many times. The chain combines TRBV28 with TRBJ2-6; D possibly corresponds to TRBD1 (6 bases). The CDR3 runs to 17 residues. V lost 6 bases and J lost 0, with 15 bases in between. Germline V gives CDR1 MDHEN, CDR2 SYDVKM. CDR3 loop: CASSPGQGTSGANVLTF. The CDR3 DNA reads as TGTGCCAGCAGCCCAGGGCAGGGGACCTCTGGGGCCAACGTCCTGACTTTC.

This clonotype was seen at least ten times. The chain is built from TRBV11-2 and TRBJ1-1; TRBD1 matches at 9 bases. V lost 1 base, J lost 3 bases, and 0 bases stayed unmatched. The CDR3 extends over 14 amino acids. Germline-derived CDR1 and CDR2 are SGHAT and FQNNGV. CDR3 bases: TGTGCCAGCAGCTTAGGGACAGGGGACACTGAAGCTTTCTTT. Translation: CASSLGTGDTEAFF.

V gene TRBV7-9 combines with J gene TRBJ2-5, with D unclear. Germline V gene data show CDR1 as SEHNR and CDR2 as FQNEAQ (reference sequence). Trimming stripped 6 bases from V and 2 bases from J, with 7 bases between. The CDR3 consists of 12 residues. CDR3 amino acids: CASRNLQETQYF. The DNA for the CDR3 is TGTGCCAGCAGGAACCTTCAAGAGACCCAGTACTTC.

This clonotype was recorded at least ten times. The chain joins TRBV12-3 or TRBV12-4 to TRBJ1-2, with TRBD1 matching over 7 bases. J gave up 3 bases and V 6 bases, and 7 bases lay outside the gene matches. The CDR3 extends over 14 amino acids. CDR3 in DNA: TGTGCCAGCAGCTTACAGGGGTCGGACTATGGCTACACCTTC. This gives the protein CASSLQGSDYGYTF.

In its sample, this clonotype was seen a few times. The chain has TRBV19 and TRBJ2-2; TRBD2 matches 7 bases. There are 17 residues in the CDR3. After removal of 6 bases from V and 1 base from J, the junction contained 11 bases not matched to a gene. Per the germline V gene, CDR1 is LNHDA and CDR2 is SQIVND (reference sequence). The CDR3 here is CASSLRNGGLNTGELFF. The CDR3 coding sequence is TGTGCCAGTAGCCTGCGGAACGGGGGGTTGAACACCGGGGAGCTGTTTTTT.

This clonotype showed up many times. This chain joins TRBV12-5 and TRBJ2-5; D might be TRBD1 or TRBD2, each matching 5 bases. This CDR3 has 15 amino acids. V was cut by 6 bases and J by 5 bases, with 19 bases left in between. Per the germline V gene, CDR1 is LGHNT and CDR2 is FRNRAP. In DNA form, the CDR3 reads TGTGCTAGTGGCCTCTCCGTTGGGGGATGGGAGACCCAGTACTTC. Protein: CASGLSVGGWETQYF.

Note on this clonotype: Here the CDR3 omits its conserved ending phenylalanine or tryptophan, so a read error is the likely source. CDR3 DNA sequence: TGTGCCAGCAGTGAAGCCGGGACAGTGAACACTGAAGCTTTCTTG. It is translated as CASSEAGTVNTEAFL. The V and J genes are TRBV6-1 and TRBJ1-1, with 7 bases that match TRBD1. The V gene's germline CDR1 is MNHNS and CDR2 SASEGT. The CDR3 has 15 residues. The trim removed 0 bases at V and 0 bases at J, leaving 1 base unmatched.

This clonotype was recorded at least ten times. The J gene is TRBJ1-5, the V gene TRBV12-3 or TRBV12-4; D is unclear. V lost 6 bases and J lost 4, with 10 bases in between. There are 13 residues in the CDR3. The CDR3 bases are TGTGCCAGCAGCCCCGGGATAAATCAGCCCCAGCATTTT. Translated: CASSPGINQPQHF.

This clonotype has only one observation. The chain's CDR3 is CASRPPVGNTIYF. Written as DNA, the CDR3 is TGTGCCAGCAGGCCGCCCGTTGGAAACACCATATATTTT. This chain connects TRBV6-1 to TRBJ1-3; no clear D. The CDR3 loop spans 13 amino acids. Trimming shortened V by 6 bases and J by 3 bases, and 9 bases separated the two germline ends. Germline loops: CDR1 MNHNS, CDR2 SASEGT.

This clonotype showed up just a few times. The missing conserved phenylalanine or tryptophan at the end of this CDR3 makes a read error likely. V is TRBV11-2 and J is TRBJ2-7; D ambiguous. Trimming took 1 base from V and 8 from J, leaving 9 bases between them. The CDR3 runs to 12 residues. The germline CDR1 and CDR2 sequences are SGHAT and FQNNGV. CDR3 nucleotide sequence: TGTGCCAGCAGCTTAGTAGGGAACCAGCAGTACCTC. Its translation is CASSLVGNQQYL.

The chain joins TRBV11-2 to TRBJ2-4, with TRBD1 matching over 9 bases. Gene TRBJ2-1 matches the end of the DNA better, so the J call may be wrong. This CDR3 contains 14 residues. Germline loops: CDR1 SGHAT, CDR2 FQNNGV. In DNA, the CDR3 is TGTGCCAGCAGCCCAGAAACAGGGGGCGCAGGACAGTTCTTC. The encoded protein is CASSPETGGAGQFF.

This clonotype was picked up many times. V usage is TRBV6-2 or TRBV6-3 and J usage is TRBJ2-5, with TRBD1 matching over 8 bases. The CDR3 totals 17 residues. Germline-derived CDR1 and CDR2 are MNHEY and SVGEGT. J was trimmed by 4 bases and V by 1 base; bases with no gene match: 11. CDR3: CASSYYPGTGDRETQYF. In DNA, the CDR3 is TGTGCCAGCAGTTACTATCCCGGGACAGGTGACCGAGAGACCCAGTACTTC.

This clonotype was detected ten times or more. V and J are TRBV28 and TRBJ1-2; 9 bases agree with TRBD1. This CDR3 is 14 amino acids long. V shed 5 bases, J shed 8 bases, and the junction held 9 bases outside the gene matches. Germline V lookup: CDR1 MDHEN, CDR2 SYDVKM. CDR3 nucleotide sequence: TGTGCCAGCAGTCTAGTCTTCGGACAGGGGGGCTACACCTTC. Its translation is CASSLVFGQGGYTF.

In this sample, this clonotype turned up many times. This sequence joins TRBV6-2 or TRBV6-3 and TRBJ1-5; 9 positions agree with TRBD1. The length of the CDR3 is 14 residues. Germline CDR1 reads MNHEY; CDR2 reads SVGEGT. Trimming at V came to 5 bases and at J to 5 bases, leaving 4 bases not matched to a gene. In DNA form, the CDR3 reads TGTGCCAGCAGTCCAGGGACAGGGCATCAGCCCCAGCATTTT. It specifies CASSPGTGHQPQHF.

This clonotype was recorded a few times. The chain uses TRBV18 and TRBJ2-7, with D possibly TRBD2 on 6 matching bases. CDR3 length: 13 amino acids. CDR1 KGHSH and CDR2 LQKENI come from the germline V gene. Between the trimmed V and J ends, which lost 1 base and 5 bases, there was a span of 9 bases. CDR3 bases: TGTGCCAGCTCACCACAACTAGCCAACGAGCAGTACTTC. Its protein is CASSPQLANEQYF.

This clonotype was recorded at least ten times. This rearrangement joins TRBV6-1 to TRBJ1-1; D ambiguous. Trimming cost V 11 bases and J 0 bases, with 7 bases left between them. The CDR3 runs to 11 residues. The germline gives CDR1 MNHNS, CDR2 SASEGT. The CDR3 DNA sequence: TGTGCCCTCCAGATGAACACTGAAGCTTTCTTT. Translation gives CALQMNTEAFF.